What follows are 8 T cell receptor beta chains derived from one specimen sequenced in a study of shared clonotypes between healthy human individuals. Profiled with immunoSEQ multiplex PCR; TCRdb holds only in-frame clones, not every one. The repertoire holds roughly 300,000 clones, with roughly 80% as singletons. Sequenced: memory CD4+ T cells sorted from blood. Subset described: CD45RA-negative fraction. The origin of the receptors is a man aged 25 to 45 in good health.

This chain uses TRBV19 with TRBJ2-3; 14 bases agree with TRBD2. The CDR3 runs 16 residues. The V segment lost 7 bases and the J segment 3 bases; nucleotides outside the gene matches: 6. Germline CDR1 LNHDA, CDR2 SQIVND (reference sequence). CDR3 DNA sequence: TGTGCCAGTACCTCCGGGACTAGCGGGAGAACAGATACGCAGTATTTT. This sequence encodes CASTSGTSGRTDTQYF.

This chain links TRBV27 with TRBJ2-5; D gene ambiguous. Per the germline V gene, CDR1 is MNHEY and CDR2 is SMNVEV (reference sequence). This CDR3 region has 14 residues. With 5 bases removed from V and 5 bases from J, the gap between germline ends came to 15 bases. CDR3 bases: TGTGCCAGCAGTCCAAGCAGGCCAAGGGAGACCCAGTACTTC. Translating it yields CASSPSRPRETQYF.

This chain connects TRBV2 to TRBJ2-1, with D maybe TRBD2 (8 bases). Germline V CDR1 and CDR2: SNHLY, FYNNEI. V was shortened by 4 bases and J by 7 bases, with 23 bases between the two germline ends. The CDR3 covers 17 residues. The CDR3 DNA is TGTGCCAGCAGTGTCCAACTAGCGGCCAGGGGGGGGAATGAGCAGTTCTTC. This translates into CASSVQLAARGGNEQFF.

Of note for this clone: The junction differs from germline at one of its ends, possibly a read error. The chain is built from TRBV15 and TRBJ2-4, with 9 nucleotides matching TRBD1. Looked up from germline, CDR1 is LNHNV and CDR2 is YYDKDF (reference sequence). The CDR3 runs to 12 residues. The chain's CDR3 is CATSRPGTGSIF. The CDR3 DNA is TGTGCCACCAGCAGACCCGGGACAGGGTCCATATTC. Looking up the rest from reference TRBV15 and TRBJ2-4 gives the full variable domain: DAMVIQNPRYQVTQFGKPVTLSCSQTLNHNVMYWYQQKSSQAPKLLFHYYDKDFNNEADTPDNFQSRRPNTSFCFLDIRSPGLGDTAMYLCATSRPGTGSIFGAGTRLSVL.

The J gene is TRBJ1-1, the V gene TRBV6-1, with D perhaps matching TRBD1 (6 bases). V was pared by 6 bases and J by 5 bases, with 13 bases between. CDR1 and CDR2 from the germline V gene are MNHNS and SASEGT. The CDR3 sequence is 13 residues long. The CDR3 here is CASSRGLETEAFF. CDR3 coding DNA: TGTGCCAGCAGCAGGGGTCTTGAAACTGAAGCTTTCTTT.

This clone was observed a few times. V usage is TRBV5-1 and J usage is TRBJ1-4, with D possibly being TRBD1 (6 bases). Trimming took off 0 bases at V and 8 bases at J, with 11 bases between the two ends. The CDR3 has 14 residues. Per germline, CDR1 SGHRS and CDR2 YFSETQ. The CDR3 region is CASSLVPGDEKLFF. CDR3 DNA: TGCGCCAGCAGCTTGGTACCAGGGGACGAAAAACTGTTTTTT.

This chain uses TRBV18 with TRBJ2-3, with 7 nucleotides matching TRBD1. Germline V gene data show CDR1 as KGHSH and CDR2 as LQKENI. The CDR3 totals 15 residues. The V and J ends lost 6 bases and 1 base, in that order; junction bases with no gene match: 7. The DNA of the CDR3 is TGTGCCAGCTCCCCAAGACAGGGCGGCACAGATACGCAGTATTTT. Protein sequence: CASSPRQGGTDTQYF.

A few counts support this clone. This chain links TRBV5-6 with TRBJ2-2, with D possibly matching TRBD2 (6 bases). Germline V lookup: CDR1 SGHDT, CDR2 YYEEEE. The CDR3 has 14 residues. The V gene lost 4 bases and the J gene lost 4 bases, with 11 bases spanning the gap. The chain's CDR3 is CASSDREPTGELFF. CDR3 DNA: TGTGCCAGCAGCGACCGGGAGCCCACCGGGGAGCTGTTTTTT.